Shown below are 19 T cell receptor beta chains from a single sample sequenced in a study of cytomegalovirus exposure and HLA in healthy donors. The PCR contained 60 Vbeta and 13 Jbeta primers. Clones were sequenced by immunoSEQ multiplex PCR, and TCRdb holds only the in-frame ones, with some missing. Of about 100,000 clones in the sample, about three quarters were seen once. Sequencing input: PBMCs. These receptors came from a man aged 60 to 75 in good health and CMV-seropositive.

This clone was recorded only once. The gene calls are TRBV6-1 and TRBJ2-7, with 11 bases aligning to TRBD1. Germline V CDR1 and CDR2: MNHNS, SASEGT. Germline trimming cut 6 bases from V and 0 bases from J; bases unmatched to any gene: 4. This CDR3 is built from 15 residues. CDR3 nucleotide sequence: TGTGCCAGCAGAGCCGGGACAGGGGGCTCCTACGAGCAGTACTTC. It codes for CASRAGTGGSYEQYF.

This chain uses TRBV28 with TRBJ2-7; 11 bases align to TRBD1. The CDR3 is 15 amino acids. V lost 8 bases and J lost 3; bases outside the gene matches: 9. In germline, CDR1 is MDHEN, CDR2 SYDVKM. CDR3 in DNA: TGTGCCAGCGCCGCCGCCGGGACAGGGGGCTACGAGCAGTACTTC. It translates to CASAAAGTGGYEQYF.

J is TRBJ1-2 and V is TRBV5-5; TRBD1 agrees at 7 bases. Trimming at V came to 2 bases and at J to 4 bases, leaving 8 bases not matched to a gene. The V gene's germline CDR1 is SGHKS and CDR2 YYEKEE (reference sequence). There are 15 residues in the CDR3. Here the CDR3 DNA reads TGTGCCAGCAGCTTAGAACAGGGGAAGGGCTATGGCTACACCTTC. Protein product: CASSLEQGKGYGYTF. The full variable domain, its missing parts supplied by reference TRBV5-5 and TRBJ1-2, is DAGVTQSPTHLIKTRGQQVTLRCSPISGHKSVSWYQQVLGQGPQFIFQYYEKEERGRGNFPDRFSARQFPNYSSELNVNALLLGDSALYLCASSLEQGKGYGYTFGSGTRLTVV.

The chain links TRBV6-6 to TRBJ2-1, with a tentative D call TRBD1 (6 bases). Trimming removed 3 bases from V and 4 bases from J, with 10 bases in between. The germline V gene has CDR1 MNHNY and CDR2 SVGAGI (reference sequence). The CDR3 spans 14 residues. The CDR3 region has the DNA TGTGCCAGCAGTTATGGGGGCGGATACAATGAGCAGTTCTTC. Its protein product is CASSYGGGYNEQFF.

This clone was seen once. The chain couples TRBV5-8 to TRBJ2-2; 8 nucleotides line up with TRBD1. The CDR3 spans 16 residues. V lost 6 bases, J lost 6 bases, and 13 bases stayed unmatched. Germline V gene lookup returns CDR1 SGHTS and CDR2 YDEGEE. The CDR3 DNA is TGTGCCAGCAACCCCCTAGGACAGGGATTTCCCGGGGAGCTGTTTTTT. Translated, it gives CASNPLGQGFPGELFF.

The chain recombines TRBV29-1 with TRBJ1-1; 7 positions agree with TRBD1. The germline CDR1 and CDR2 sequences are SQVTM and ANQGSEA. Losses at the gene ends were 7 bases for V and 1 base for J; bases not matched to a gene: 9. There are 14 residues in the CDR3. Here the CDR3 reads CSANQQGPNTEAFF. The CDR3 coding sequence is TGCAGCGCTAACCAACAGGGGCCGAACACTGAAGCTTTCTTT.

This clone is a singleton in its sample. The CDR3 DNA reads TGTGCCAGCAGCCCACAGGGAGACCCCGAGCAGTACTTC. Amino acid sequence: CASSPQGDPEQYF. The chain combines TRBV6-5 with TRBJ2-7; the D gene is possibly TRBD1 (6 bases). This CDR3 comprises 13 residues. Germline V gene data show CDR1 as MNHEY and CDR2 as SVGAGI. V was pared by 6 bases and J by 6 bases, with 15 bases between.

The chain links TRBV5-4 to TRBJ1-2, with 7 bases identical to TRBD1. Germline loops: CDR1 SGHNT, CDR2 YYREEE (reference sequence). J gave up 3 bases and V 4 bases, and 3 bases lay outside the gene matches. This CDR3 is 13 amino acids long. CDR3 coding DNA: TGTGCCAGCAGCAAAGACAGGGACTATGGCTACACCTTC. Its protein is CASSKDRDYGYTF.

The rearrangement links TRBV19 to TRBJ2-3; D is possibly TRBD1 (7 bases). Germline V gives CDR1 LNHDA, CDR2 SQIVND (reference sequence). The CDR3 is 12 amino acids. Trimming cost V 7 bases and J 3 bases, with 8 bases left between them. The CDR3 DNA is TGTGCCAGTACAGGGGGGACAGATACGCAGTATTTT. This gives the protein CASTGGTDTQYF.

The chain combines TRBV6-5 with TRBJ2-7; 7 bases agree with TRBD1. V dropped 0 bases and J dropped 3; count of bases not matched to a gene: 2. The CDR3 runs 14 residues. Germline-derived CDR1 and CDR2 are MNHEY and SVGAGI. The CDR3 spells CASSYSRDSYEQYF. As DNA, the CDR3 is TGTGCCAGCAGTTACTCAAGGGACAGCTACGAGCAGTACTTC.

V and J are TRBV15 and TRBJ2-7; the D gene is possibly TRBD2 (6 bases). The germline V and J ends were trimmed by 11 bases and 5 bases, with 28 bases remaining between them. This CDR3 region has 16 residues. Germline CDR1 and CDR2: LNHNV and YYDKDF (reference sequence). The CDR3 reads CAAGMRGKPQVDEQYF. The CDR3 DNA sequence: TGTGCCGCCGGTATGCGCGGGAAACCCCAGGTTGACGAGCAGTACTTC.

The chain joins TRBV6-8 to TRBJ1-5, with TRBD1 identical over 7 bases. Germline CDR1 reads MNHGY; CDR2 reads SAAAGT. J gave up 1 base and V 6 bases, and 21 bases lay outside the gene matches. The CDR3 consists of 20 residues. The DNA of the CDR3 is TGTGCCAGCAGCTGCGACAGGGACCGGTTCTCGTTCTGCAGCAATCAGCCCCAGCATTTT. Its translation is CASSCDRDRFSFCSNQPQHF.

CDR3 sequence: CASSPDRGREETQYF. The CDR3 nucleotides read TGTGCCAGCAGCCCGGACAGGGGGCGCGAAGAGACCCAGTACTTC. This chain connects TRBV11-2 to TRBJ2-5, with TRBD1 matching over 11 bases. Trimming removed 5 bases from V and 3 bases from J; junction bases left unmatched: 5. Germline V CDR1 and CDR2: SGHAT, FQNNGV. The CDR3 sequence is 15 residues long. Full variable domain (outside the CDR3, taken from reference TRBV11-2 and TRBJ2-5): EAGVAQSPRYKIIEKRQSVAFWCNPISGHATLYWYQQILGQGPKLLIQFQNNGVVDDSQLPKDRFSAERLKGVDSTLKIQPAKLEDSAVYLCASSPDRGREETQYFGPGTRLLVL.

The rearrangement joins TRBV19 to TRBJ2-7; TRBD1 matches 9 bases. The V gene's germline CDR1 is LNHDA and CDR2 SQIVND (reference sequence). The CDR3 is 16 residues long. The trim removed 5 bases at V and 5 bases at J, leaving 13 bases unmatched. The CDR3 here is CASSGSGTGLGHEQYF. CDR3 bases: TGTGCCAGTAGTGGCTCCGGGACAGGGCTTGGTCACGAGCAGTACTTC.

A few counts support this clone. V is TRBV5-4 and J is TRBJ2-4, with 8 bases lining up with TRBD2. The CDR3 has 16 amino acids. Germline CDR1 reads SGHNT; CDR2 reads YYREEE (reference sequence). The trim removed 2 bases at V and 0 bases at J, leaving 4 bases unmatched. The CDR3 reads CASSFGGGLAKNIQYF. For the CDR3, the DNA is TGTGCCAGCAGCTTCGGGGGGGGCCTAGCCAAAAACATTCAGTACTTC. The complete variable domain, with remaining parts taken from reference TRBV5-4 and TRBJ2-4, reads ETGVTQSPTHLIKTRGQQVTLRCSSQSGHNTVSWYQQALGQGPQFIFQYYREEENGRGNFPPRFSGLQFPNYSSELNVNALELDDSALYLCASSFGGGLAKNIQYFGAGTRLSVL.

This clone has just one count. The V gene is TRBV7-3, the J gene TRBJ1-6, with 8 nucleotides matching TRBD1. Germline V gene data show CDR1 as SGHTA and CDR2 as FQGTGA. V shed 7 bases and J 9 bases; nucleotides not matched to a gene: 8. The CDR3 extends over 14 amino acids. CDR3 amino acids: CASTLGQDPSPLHF. CDR3 sequence (DNA): TGTGCCAGCACCCTGGGACAGGACCCTTCACCCCTCCACTTT.

This chain connects TRBV5-1 to TRBJ2-1, with D possibly matching TRBD1 (6 bases). This CDR3 region has 14 residues. Trimming pared 2 bases from V and 9 bases from J, leaving 15 bases between. CDR1 is SGHRS and CDR2 is YFSETQ in the germline V gene. The CDR3 DNA sequence: TGCGCCAGCAGCTTACCTCAAACAGGGCCTGAGCAGTTCTTC. Encoded protein: CASSLPQTGPEQFF. The full variable domain, in which reference TRBV5-1 and TRBJ2-1 provide the parts outside the CDR3, is KAGVTQTPRYLIKTRGQQVTLSCSPISGHRSVSWYQQTPGQGLQFLFEYFSETQRNKGNFPGRFSGRQFSNSRSEMNVSTLELGDSALYLCASSLPQTGPEQFFGPGTRLTVL.

This clone has only a few counts. The rearrangement joins TRBV6-1 to TRBJ1-2; D is ambiguous. In germline, CDR1 is MNHNS, CDR2 SASEGT. The germline V and J ends were trimmed by 6 bases and 6 bases, with 17 bases remaining between them. The CDR3 sequence is 14 residues long. In DNA form, the CDR3 reads TGTGCCAGCAGCGCCGCTTTTCGTCGGGATGGCTACACCTTC. Residues: CASSAAFRRDGYTF.

The chain links TRBV28 to TRBJ2-3; D is possibly TRBD1 (5 bases). Looked up from germline, CDR1 is MDHEN and CDR2 is SYDVKM. V was clipped by 7 bases and J by 4 bases, with 12 bases between them. The CDR3 spans 13 residues. CDR3 residues: CASNGQGSDTQYF. Written as DNA, the CDR3 is TGTGCCAGCAACGGGCAGGGATCAGATACGCAGTATTTT.